This record concerns one T cell receptor beta chain sequence. This may be a read error, as it is one base from a much larger clone. CDR1 SEHNR and CDR2 FQNEAQ come from the germline V gene (reference sequence). The CDR3 consists of 14 residues. TCRdb independently ran MiXCR on the 5' RACE reads; one entry per CDR3 protein. The sample lists around 250,000 distinct CDR3 sequences, approximately 15% occurring once. These data originate in a study of T-cell memory formation after mild COVID-19. Specimen: PBMCs or a T cell subset sorted from them (not recorded which). The source is an adult woman who had mild COVID-19 (a few samples of this study predate the infection). Cell type and time point are not known. The V and J genes are TRBV7-9 and TRBJ2-3; no clear D. CDR3 sequence (DNA): TGTGCCAGCAGCTTAATGCAGCACACAGATACGAAGTATTTT. It codes for CASSLMQHTDTKYF.